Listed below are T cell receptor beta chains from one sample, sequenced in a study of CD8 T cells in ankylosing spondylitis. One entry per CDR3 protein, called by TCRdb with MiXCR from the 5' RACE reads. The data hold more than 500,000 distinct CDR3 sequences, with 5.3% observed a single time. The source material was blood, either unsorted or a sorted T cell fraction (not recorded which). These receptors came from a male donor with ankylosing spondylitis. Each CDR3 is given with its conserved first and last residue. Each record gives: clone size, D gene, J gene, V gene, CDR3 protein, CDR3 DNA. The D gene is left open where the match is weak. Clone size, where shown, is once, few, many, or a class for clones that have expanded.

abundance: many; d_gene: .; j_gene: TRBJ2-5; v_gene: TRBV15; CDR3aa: CATSSQQAWETQYF; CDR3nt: TGTGCCACCAGCAGCCAACAGGCTTGGGAGACCCAGTACTTC
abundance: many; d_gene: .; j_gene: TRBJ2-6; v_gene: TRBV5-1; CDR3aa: CASSLDSVSTNVLTF; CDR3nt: TGCGCCAGCAGCTTAGACTCTGTGTCGACCAACGTCCTGACTTTC
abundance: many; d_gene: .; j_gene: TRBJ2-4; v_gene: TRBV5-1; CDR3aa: CASSLEGGRKNIQYF; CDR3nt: TGCGCCAGCAGCTTGGAGGGGGGGCGCAAAAACATTCAGTACTTC
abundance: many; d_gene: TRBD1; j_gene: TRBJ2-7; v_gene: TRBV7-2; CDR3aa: CASSLARTGGAYEQYF; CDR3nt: TGTGCCAGCAGCTTAGCGCGGACAGGTGGGGCCTACGAGCAGTACTTC
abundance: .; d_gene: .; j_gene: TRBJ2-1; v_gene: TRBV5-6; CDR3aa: CASSTDWGRKIDEQFF; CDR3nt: TGTGCCAGCAGCACTGATTGGGGGAGGAAGATCGATGAGCAGTTCTTC
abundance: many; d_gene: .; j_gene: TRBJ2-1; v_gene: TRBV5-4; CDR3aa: CASSFPTYDEQFF; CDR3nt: TGTGCCAGCAGCTTCCCTACGTACGATGAGCAGTTCTTC
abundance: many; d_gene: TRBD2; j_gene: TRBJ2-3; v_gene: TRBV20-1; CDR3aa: CSARDPLAENTDTQYF; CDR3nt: TGCAGTGCTAGAGATCCACTAGCGGAAAACACAGATACGCAGTATTTT
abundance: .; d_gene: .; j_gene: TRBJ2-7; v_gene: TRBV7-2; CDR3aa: CASSFGPLIEQYF; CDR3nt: TGTGCCAGCAGCTTCGGACCTTTGATCGAGCAGTACTTC
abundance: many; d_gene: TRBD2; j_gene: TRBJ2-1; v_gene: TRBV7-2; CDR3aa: CASSKRLAGGGYNEQFF; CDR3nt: TGTGCCAGCAGCAAAAGACTAGCGGGAGGGGGGTACAATGAGCAGTTCTTC
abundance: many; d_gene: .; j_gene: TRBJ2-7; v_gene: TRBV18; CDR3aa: CASSPRVTRGVHEQYF; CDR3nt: TGTGCCAGCTCACCAAGAGTTACCAGGGGTGTCCACGAGCAGTACTTC
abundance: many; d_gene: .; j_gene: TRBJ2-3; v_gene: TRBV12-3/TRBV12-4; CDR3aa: CASAPPGETDTQYF; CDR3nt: TGTGCCAGCGCACCCCCGGGGGAGACAGATACGCAGTATTTT
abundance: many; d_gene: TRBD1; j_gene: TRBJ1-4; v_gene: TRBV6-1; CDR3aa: CASNKQGASTNEKLFF; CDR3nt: TGTGCCAGCAACAAACAGGGGGCGTCTACTAATGAAAAACTGTTTTTT
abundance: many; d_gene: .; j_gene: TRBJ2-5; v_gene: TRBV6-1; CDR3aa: CASTGSPTETQYF; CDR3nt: TGTGCCAGCACCGGTTCGCCTACAGAGACCCAGTACTTC
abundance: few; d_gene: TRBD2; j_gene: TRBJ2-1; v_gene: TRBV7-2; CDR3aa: CASSPDRGGYNEQFF; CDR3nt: TGTGCCAGCAGCCCAGACCGGGGGGGGTACAATGAGCAGTTCTTC
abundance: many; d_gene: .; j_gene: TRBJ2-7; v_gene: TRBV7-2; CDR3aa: CASSWGWGSYEQYF; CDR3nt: TGTGCCAGCTCCTGGGGGTGGGGTTCCTACGAGCAGTACTTC
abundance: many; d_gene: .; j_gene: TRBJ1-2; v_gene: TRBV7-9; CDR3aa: CASSLKANSDGYTF; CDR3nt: TGTGCCAGCAGCTTAAAGGCCAACTCGGATGGCTACACCTTC